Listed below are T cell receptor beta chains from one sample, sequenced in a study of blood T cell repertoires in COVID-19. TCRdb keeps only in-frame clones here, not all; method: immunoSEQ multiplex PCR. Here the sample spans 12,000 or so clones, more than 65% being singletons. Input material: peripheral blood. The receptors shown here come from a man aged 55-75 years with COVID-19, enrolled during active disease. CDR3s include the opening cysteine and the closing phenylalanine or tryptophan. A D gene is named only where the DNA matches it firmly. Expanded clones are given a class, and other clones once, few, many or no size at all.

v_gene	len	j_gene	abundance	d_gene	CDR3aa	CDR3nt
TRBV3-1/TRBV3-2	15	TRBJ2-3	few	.	CASSQDGGLGDTQYF	TGTGCCAGCAGCCAAGACGGCGGACTGGGAGATACGCAGTATTTT
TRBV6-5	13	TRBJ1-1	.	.	CASRRGGAAEAFF	TGTGCCAGCCGGCGCGGGGGTGCCGCTGAAGCTTTCTTT
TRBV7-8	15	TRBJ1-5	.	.	CASSFGSSGFQPQHF	TGTGCCAGCAGCTTCGGATCGTCGGGGTTTCAGCCCCAGCATTTT
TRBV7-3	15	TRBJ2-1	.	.	CASSLQRSSYNEQFF	TGTGCCAGCAGCTTACAGCGGAGCTCCTACAATGAGCAGTTCTTC
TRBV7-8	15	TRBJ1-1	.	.	CASSLEGRENTEAFF	TGTGCCAGCAGCTTAGAGGGCAGGGAGAACACTGAAGCTTTCTTT
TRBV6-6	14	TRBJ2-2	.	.	CASSWGQNTGELFF	TGTGCCAGCAGTTGGGGGCAGAACACCGGGGAGCTGTTTTTT
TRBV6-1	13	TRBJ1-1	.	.	CASSETGNTEAFF	TGTGCCAGCAGTGAGACAGGGAACACTGAAGCTTTCTTT
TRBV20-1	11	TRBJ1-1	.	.	CSANAYTEAFF	TGCAGTGCTAATGCGTACACTGAAGCTTTCTTT
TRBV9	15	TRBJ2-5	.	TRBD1	CASSGNRGAGETQYF	TGTGCCAGCAGCGGTAACAGGGGTGCGGGAGAGACCCAGTACTTC
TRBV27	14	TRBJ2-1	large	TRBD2	CASSGTSGRPEQFF	TGTGCCAGCAGTGGGACTAGCGGGAGGCCCGAGCAGTTCTTC
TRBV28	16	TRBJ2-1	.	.	CASSPWTASSYNEQFF	TGTGCCAGCAGCCCCTGGACAGCCAGCTCCTACAATGAGCAGTTCTTC
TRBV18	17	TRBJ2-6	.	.	CASSPQPASSGANVLTF	TGTGCCAGCTCACCACAGCCCGCTAGCTCTGGGGCCAACGTCCTGACTTTC
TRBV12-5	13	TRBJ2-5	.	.	CAVPRGDGETQYF	TGTGCTGTCCCTCGCGGGGACGGAGAGACCCAGTACTTC
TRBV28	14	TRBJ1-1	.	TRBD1	CASSLPGGSAEAFF	TGTGCCAGCAGTTTACCAGGGGGCAGCGCTGAAGCTTTCTTT
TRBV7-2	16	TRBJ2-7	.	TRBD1	CASSLTTGTLFYEQYF	TGTGCCAGCAGCCTAACGACAGGGACCCTATTCTACGAGCAGTACTTC
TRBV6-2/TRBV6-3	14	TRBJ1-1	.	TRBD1	CASSYRQGGTEAFF	TGTGCCAGCAGTTACCGACAGGGCGGAACTGAAGCTTTCTTT
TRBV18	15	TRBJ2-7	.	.	CASSPAGLYSYEQYF	TGTGCCAGCTCACCAGCGGGGCTCTACTCCTACGAGCAGTACTTC
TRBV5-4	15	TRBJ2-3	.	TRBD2	CASSLGLADTDTQYF	TGTGCCAGCAGCCTGGGACTAGCTGACACAGATACGCAGTATTTT
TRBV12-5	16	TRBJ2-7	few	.	CASGLVHGGPIHEQYF	TGTGCTAGTGGTTTGGTACACGGCGGGCCTATCCACGAGCAGTACTTC
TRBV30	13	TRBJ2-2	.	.	CAWGGWATGELFF	TGTGCCTGGGGTGGGTGGGCCACCGGGGAGCTGTTTTTT
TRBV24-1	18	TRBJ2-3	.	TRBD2	CATSDLGTSGGRTDTQYF	TGTGCCACCAGTGATTTAGGGACTAGCGGAGGACGCACAGATACGCAGTATTTT
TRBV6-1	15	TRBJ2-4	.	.	CASSEAAQGRNIQYF	TGTGCCAGCAGTGAAGCGGCGCAGGGCAGAAACATTCAGTACTTC
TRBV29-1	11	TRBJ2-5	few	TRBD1	CSADRVETQYF	TGCAGCGCTGACAGGGTGGAGACCCAGTACTTC
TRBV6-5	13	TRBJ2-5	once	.	CASSGPGSETQYF	TGTGCCAGCAGCGGGCCAGGGTCCGAGACCCAGTACTTC
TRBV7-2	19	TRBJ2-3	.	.	CASSLGDRGSYVRPDTQYF	TGTGCCAGCAGCTTAGGTGACCGGGGGTCCTACGTCCGACCAGATACGCAGTATTTT